This entry concerns a single T cell receptor (beta chain). Its specificity is not known. The entry originates in a study of T cell responses to AZD1222 COVID-19 vaccine. Points from the study as a whole: Two doses of AZD1222 preceded a rise in Spike-specific TCR breadth and depth.

Sequenced by immunoSEQ multiplex PCR; TCRdb stores in-frame clones only, minus some. Of some 130,000 clones listed, approximately 85% are singletons. The CDR3 extends over 14 amino acids. The J segment lost 5 bases and the V segment lost 2 bases, leaving 3 bases of the junction unmatched. The germline V gene encodes CDR1 KGHSH and CDR2 LQKENI. The source of this sequence is an adult in good health. The chain recombines TRBV18 with TRBJ2-1; 7 nucleotides agree with TRBD1. Sequencing used peripheral blood, obtained on day 0 of AZD1222 vaccination. CDR3 DNA sequence: TGTGCCAGCTCACCATCGGGACAGAACAATGAGCAGTTCTTC. This gives the protein CASSPSGQNNEQFF.